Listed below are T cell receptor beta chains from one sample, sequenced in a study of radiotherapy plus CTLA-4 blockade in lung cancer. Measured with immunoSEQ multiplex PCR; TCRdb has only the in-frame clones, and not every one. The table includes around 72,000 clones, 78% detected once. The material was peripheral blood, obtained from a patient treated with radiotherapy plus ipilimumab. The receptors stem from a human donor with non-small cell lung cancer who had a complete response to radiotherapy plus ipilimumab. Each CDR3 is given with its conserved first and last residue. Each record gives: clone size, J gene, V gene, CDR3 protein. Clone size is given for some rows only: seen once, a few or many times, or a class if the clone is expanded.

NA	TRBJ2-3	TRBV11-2	CASSLVGTQYF
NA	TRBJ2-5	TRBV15	CATSSGTSQHETQYF
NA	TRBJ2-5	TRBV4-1	CASSRLVGETQYF
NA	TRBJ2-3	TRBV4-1	CASSQDGPTSTDTQYF
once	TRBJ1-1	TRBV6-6	CASSYGETGGNTEAFF
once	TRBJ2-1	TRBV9	CASSVAVAADNEQFF
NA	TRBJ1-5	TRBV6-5	CASSERVAIKHF
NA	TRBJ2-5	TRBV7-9	CASSLASGRKETQYF
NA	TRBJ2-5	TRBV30	CAWSMGETQYF
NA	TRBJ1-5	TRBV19	CASSTDRSYSNQPQHF
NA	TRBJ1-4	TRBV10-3	CATTGSHEKLFF
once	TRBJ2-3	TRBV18	CASSRSTSGRDTQYF
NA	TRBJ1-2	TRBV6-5	CASRKGALGYTF
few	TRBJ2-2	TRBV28	CASRNPGGHGELFF
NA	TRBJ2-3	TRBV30	CACRSTNTDTQYF
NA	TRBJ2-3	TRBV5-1	CASSLELADPRWGYF
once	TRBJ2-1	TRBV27	CASSLFGLAASYNEQFF
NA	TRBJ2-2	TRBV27	CASSLKGNGELFF
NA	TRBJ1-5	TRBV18	CASSPPDRVNQPQHF
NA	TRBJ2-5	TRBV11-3	CASSLDWAPPQETQYF
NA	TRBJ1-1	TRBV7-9	CASSDYRGNTEAFF
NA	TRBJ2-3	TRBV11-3	CASSQQVAGGSTDTQYF
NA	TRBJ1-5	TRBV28	CASSFARGSNQPQHF
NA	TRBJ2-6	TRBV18	CASSQTALSGANVLTF
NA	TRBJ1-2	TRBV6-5	CASSTGGYGYTF
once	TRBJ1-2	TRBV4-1	CASSQDGGYGYTF
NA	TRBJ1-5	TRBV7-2	CASSGEGGQPQHF
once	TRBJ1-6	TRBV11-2	CASSITGQQNSPLHF
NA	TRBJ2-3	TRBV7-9	CASSLGTSGSTDTQYF
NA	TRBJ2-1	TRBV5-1	CASSLGPGAYNEQFF
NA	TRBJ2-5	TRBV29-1	CSADRGLAGTETQYF
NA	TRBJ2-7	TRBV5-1	CASSSRTGVYEQYF
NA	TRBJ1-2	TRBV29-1	CSVQDSGPYGYTF
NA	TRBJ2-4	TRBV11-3	CASSLDTSGSRGNIQYF
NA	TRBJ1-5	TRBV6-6	CASSPGRGQNQPQHF
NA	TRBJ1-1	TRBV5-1	CASSFGQTAAFF
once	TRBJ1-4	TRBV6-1	CASSSGQGGEKLFF
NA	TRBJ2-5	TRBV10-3	CAISGGVGQETQYF
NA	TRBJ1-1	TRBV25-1	CASSDPGTGLTGEAFF
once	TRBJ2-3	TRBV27	CASSPDREYADTQYF
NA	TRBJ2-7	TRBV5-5	CASSLVGVPYEQYF
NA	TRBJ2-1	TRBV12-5	CASGSGGSSYNEQFF
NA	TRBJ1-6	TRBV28	CASSLWTPNSPLHF
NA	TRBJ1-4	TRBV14	CASRLGQGDEKLFF
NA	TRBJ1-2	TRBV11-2	CASSPGAVYGYTF
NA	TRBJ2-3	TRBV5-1	CASSPAGLADSTDTQYF
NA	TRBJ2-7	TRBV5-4	CASSLGRGDYEQYF
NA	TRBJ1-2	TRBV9	CASSRGTGSDYGYTF
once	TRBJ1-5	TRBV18	CASSPAFARTNQPQHF
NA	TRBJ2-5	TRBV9	CASSAGPGLETQYF
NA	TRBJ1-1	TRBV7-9	CASRPRGGHGTEAFF
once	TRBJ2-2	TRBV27	CASSLYATGNVAGELFF
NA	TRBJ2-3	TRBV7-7	CASSLNSGTANTQYF